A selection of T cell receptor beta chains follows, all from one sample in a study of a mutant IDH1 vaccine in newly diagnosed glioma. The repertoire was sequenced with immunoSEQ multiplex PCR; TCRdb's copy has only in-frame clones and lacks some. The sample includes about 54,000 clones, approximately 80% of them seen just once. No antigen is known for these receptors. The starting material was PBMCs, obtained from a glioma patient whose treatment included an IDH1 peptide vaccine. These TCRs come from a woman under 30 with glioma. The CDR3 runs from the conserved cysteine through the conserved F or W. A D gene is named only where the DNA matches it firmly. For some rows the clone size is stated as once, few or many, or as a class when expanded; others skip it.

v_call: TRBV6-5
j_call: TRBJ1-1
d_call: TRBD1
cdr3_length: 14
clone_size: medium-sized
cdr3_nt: TGTGCCAGCAGTTCAGGGGGCGAGGTATGGGAAGCTTTCTTT
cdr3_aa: CASSSGGEVWEAFF

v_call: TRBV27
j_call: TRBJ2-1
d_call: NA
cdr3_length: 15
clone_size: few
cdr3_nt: TGTGCCAGCAGTTCGTATGGGAGCTCCTACAATGAGCAGTTCTTC
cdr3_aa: CASSSYGSSYNEQFF

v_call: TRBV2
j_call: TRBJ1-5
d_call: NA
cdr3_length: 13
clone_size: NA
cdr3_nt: TGTGCCAGCAGTGAACTGGGTAATCAGCCCCAGCATTTT
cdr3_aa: CASSELGNQPQHF

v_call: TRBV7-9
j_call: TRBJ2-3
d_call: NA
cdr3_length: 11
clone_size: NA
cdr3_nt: TGTGCCAGCAGCTTACTAGATACGCAGTATTTT
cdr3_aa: CASSLLDTQYF

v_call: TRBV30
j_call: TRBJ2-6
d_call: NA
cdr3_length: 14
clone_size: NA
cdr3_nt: TGTGCCAGCGTACAGGCCCCTGGGGCCAACGTCCTGACTTTC
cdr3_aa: CASVQAPGANVLTF

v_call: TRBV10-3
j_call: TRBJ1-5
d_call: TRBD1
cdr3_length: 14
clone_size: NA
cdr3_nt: TGTGCCAGCGGGACAGGGGGAAGCAATCAGCCCCAGCATTTT
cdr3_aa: CASGTGGSNQPQHF

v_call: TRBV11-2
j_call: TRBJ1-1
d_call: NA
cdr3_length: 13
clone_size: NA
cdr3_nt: TGTGCCAGCAGCTTCACAGATAACACTGAAGCTTTCTTT
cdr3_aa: CASSFTDNTEAFF

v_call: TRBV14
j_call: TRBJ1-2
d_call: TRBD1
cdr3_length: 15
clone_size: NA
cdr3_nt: TGTGCCAGCAGAAAATTGGGACAGGGGAGCTATGGCTACACCTTC
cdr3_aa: CASRKLGQGSYGYTF

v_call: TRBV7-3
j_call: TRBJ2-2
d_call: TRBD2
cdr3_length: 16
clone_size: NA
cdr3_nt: TGTGCCAGCAGCTTAATGGCGGGGGGCCTTGCCGGGGAGCTGTTTTTT
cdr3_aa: CASSLMAGGLAGELFF

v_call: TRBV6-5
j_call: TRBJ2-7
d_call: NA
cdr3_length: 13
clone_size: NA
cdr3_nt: TGTGCCAGCAGCTTCCAGAGCTCCTACGAGCAGTACTTC
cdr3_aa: CASSFQSSYEQYF

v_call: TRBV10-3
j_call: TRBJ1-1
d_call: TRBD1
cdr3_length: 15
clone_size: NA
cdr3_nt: TGTGCCATCAGGCCGACAGGGGGTTCGGGCACTGAAGCTTTCTTT
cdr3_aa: CAIRPTGGSGTEAFF

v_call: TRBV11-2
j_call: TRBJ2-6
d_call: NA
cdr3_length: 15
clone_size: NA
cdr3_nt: TGTGCCAGCAGCTTACGAGCGTTTACGGCCAACGTCCTGACTTTC
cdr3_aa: CASSLRAFTANVLTF

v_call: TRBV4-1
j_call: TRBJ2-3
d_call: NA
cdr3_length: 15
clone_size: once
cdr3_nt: TGCGCCAGCAGCCGGGGCGGACTGACCACAGATACGCAGTATTTT
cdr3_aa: CASSRGGLTTDTQYF

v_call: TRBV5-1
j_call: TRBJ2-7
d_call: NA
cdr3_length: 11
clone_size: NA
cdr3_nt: TGCGCCAGCAGCTTCCAGGCCGAGCAGTACTTC
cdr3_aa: CASSFQAEQYF

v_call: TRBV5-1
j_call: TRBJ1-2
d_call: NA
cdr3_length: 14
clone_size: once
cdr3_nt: TGCGCCAGCAGCTTGGGGGACGGAATCCTTGGCTACACCTTC
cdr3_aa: CASSLGDGILGYTF

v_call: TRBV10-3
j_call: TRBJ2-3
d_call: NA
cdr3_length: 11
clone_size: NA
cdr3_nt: TGTGCCATCAGTGAAACAGATACGCAGTATTTT
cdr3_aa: CAISETDTQYF

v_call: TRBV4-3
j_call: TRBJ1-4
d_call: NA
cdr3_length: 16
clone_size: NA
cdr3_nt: TGCGCCAGCAGCCAAGATCTGGCAGGGAATAATGAAAAACTGTTTTTT
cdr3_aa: CASSQDLAGNNEKLFF

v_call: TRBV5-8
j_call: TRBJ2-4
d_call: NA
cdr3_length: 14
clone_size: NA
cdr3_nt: TGTGCCAGCAGCATTGACCGAGCCAAAAACATTCAGTACTTC
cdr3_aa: CASSIDRAKNIQYF

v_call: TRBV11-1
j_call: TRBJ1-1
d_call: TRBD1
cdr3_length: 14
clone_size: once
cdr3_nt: TGTGCCAGCAGCGATCAGGGGGGGAACACTGAAGCTTTCTTT
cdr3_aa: CASSDQGGNTEAFF

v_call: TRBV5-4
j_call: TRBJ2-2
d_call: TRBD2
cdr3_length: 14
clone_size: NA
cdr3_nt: TGTGCCAGCGGCCGGGAGGCGAACACCGGGGAGCTGTTTTTT
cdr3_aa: CASGREANTGELFF

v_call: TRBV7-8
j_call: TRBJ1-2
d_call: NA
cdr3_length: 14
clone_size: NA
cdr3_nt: TGTGCCAGCTCAAGCGGGGTAGCGAACTATGGCTACACCTTC
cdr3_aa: CASSSGVANYGYTF

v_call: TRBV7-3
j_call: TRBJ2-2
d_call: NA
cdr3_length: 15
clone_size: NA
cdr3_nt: TGTGCCAGCAGCTTAACCCCATGGTGGACCGGGGAGCTGTTTTTT
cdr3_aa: CASSLTPWWTGELFF

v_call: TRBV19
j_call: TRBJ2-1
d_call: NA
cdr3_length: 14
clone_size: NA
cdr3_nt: TGTGCCAGCGCAACGGGTGCATTCTACAATGAGCAGTTCTTC
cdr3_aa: CASATGAFYNEQFF

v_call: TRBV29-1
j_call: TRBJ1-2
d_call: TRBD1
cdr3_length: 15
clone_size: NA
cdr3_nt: TGCAGCGTCGAAGGGACAGAGAAAGCTAACTATGGCTACACCTTC
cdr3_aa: CSVEGTEKANYGYTF

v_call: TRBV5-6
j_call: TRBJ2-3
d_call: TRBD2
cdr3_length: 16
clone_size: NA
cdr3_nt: TGTGCCAGCAGCTTAGGGGCGGGGGGGCTGTGGGATACGCAGTATTTT
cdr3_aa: CASSLGAGGLWDTQYF

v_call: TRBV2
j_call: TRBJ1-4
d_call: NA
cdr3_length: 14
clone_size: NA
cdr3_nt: TGTGCCAGCAGTTCTTCTACAACTAATGAAAAACTGTTTTTT
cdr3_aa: CASSSSTTNEKLFF

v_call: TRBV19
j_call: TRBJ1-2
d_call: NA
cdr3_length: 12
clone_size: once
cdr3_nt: TGTGCCAGTAGTTCGGACCCGGAAGGCTACACCTTC
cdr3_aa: CASSSDPEGYTF

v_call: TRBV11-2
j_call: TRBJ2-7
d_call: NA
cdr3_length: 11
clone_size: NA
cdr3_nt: TGTGCCAGCTCTCGGGCCTACGAGCAGTACTTC
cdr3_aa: CASSRAYEQYF

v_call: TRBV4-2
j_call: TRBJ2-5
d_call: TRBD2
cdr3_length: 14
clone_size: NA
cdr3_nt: TGTGCCAGCAGCCAAGGGGGAGGGCGAGAGACCCAGTACTTC
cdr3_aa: CASSQGGGRETQYF

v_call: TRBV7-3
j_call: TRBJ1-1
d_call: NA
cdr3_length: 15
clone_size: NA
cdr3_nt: TGTGCCAGCAGCTTAGTCTGGGCCAGGAACACTGAAGCTTTCTTT
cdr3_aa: CASSLVWARNTEAFF

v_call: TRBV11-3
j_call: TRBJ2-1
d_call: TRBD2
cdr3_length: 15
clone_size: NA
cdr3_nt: TGTGCCAGCAGCTTGGGACTAGCGGGGGGCCGGGAGCAGTTCTTC
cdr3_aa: CASSLGLAGGREQFF

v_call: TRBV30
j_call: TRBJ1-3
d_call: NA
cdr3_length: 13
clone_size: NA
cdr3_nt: TGTGCCTGGAGTCGGGGCTCTGGAAACACCATATATTTT
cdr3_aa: CAWSRGSGNTIYF

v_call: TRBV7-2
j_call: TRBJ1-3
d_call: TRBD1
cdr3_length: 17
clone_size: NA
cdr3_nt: TGTGCCAGCAGCTTAGCGTCAGGGGGCAGTTCTGGAAACACCATATATTTT
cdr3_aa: CASSLASGGSSGNTIYF

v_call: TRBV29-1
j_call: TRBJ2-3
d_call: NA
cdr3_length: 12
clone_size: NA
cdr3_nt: TGCAGCGTTGCAGTGAGCGCAGATACGCAGTATTTT
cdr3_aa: CSVAVSADTQYF

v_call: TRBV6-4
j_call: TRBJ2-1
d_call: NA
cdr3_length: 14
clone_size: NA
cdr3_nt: TGTGCCAGCAGTGGCTCCGCCGGGGGCAATGAGCAGTTCTTC
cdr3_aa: CASSGSAGGNEQFF

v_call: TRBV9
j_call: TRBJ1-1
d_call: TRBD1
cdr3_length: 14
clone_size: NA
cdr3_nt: TGTGCCAGCAGCTACAGACAGGGAGGCACTGAAGCTTTCTTC
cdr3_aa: CASSYRQGGTEAFF